This T cell receptor (beta chain) came from a study of Graves' ophthalmopathy and Graves' hyperthyroidism. A remark on this clonotype: This may stem from a read error, because a much larger clone lies one nucleotide away.

The study amplified TCR beta CDR3 regions using RNA transcripts. A first-round RT-PCR used HTBI primers, followed by a second-round multiplex PCR. TCRdb ran MiXCR on the multiplex PCR reads and lists one entry per CDR3 protein. The repertoire holds about 1.1 million distinct CDR3 sequences, about 40% seen once, with more than 9.5% in the top ten. The CDR3 totals 16 residues. Trimming took 2 bases from V and 6 from J, leaving 17 bases between them. Germline CDR1 SEHNR, CDR2 FQNEAQ (reference sequence). This clonotype was sampled from an adult man with Graves' hyperthyroidism. The sample was peripheral blood or thyroid tissue (not recorded which). The chain links TRBV7-9 to TRBJ1-5; possible D gene TRBD1, 6 bases. As DNA, the CDR3 is TGTGCCAGCAGCTTAAGGGGGGGCGTCTGGTCTCAGCCCCAGCATTTT. Residues: CASSLRGGVWSQPQHF.